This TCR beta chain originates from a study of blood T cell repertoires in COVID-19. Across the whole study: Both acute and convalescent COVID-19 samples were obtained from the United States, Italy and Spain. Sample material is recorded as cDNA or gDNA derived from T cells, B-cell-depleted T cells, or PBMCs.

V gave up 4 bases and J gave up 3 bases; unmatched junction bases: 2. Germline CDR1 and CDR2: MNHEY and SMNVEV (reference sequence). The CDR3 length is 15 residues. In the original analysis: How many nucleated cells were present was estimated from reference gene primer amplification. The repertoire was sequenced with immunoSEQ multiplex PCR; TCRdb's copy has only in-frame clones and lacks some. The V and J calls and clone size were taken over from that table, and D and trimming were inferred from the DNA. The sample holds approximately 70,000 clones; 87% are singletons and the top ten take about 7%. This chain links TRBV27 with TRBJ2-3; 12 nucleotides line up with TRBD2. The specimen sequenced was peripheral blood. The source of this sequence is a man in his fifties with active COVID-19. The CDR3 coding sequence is TGTGCCAGCAGTTCTAGCGGGGGGGGGACAGATACGCAGTATTTT. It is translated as CASSSSGGGTDTQYF.